This TCR beta chain was sequenced for a study of cytomegalovirus exposure and HLA in healthy donors. This CDR3 is built from 14 residues. The ends lost 3 bases at V and 7 bases at J; junction bases unmatched: 6. CDR1 and CDR2 (germline): LNHDA, SQIVND (reference sequence). Both 60 Vbeta primers and 13 Jbeta primers went into the PCR. Assay: immunoSEQ multiplex PCR; the TCRdb copy retains only in-frame clones and omits some. The data contain 150,000 to 200,000 clones, approximately 80% of them seen just once; the ten biggest clones take up 1.3% to 1.5%. This receptor was obtained from a girl aged 5 to 17 in good health and CMV-seropositive. This chain connects TRBV19 to TRBJ1-3; 7 positions match TRBD1. Sequenced: PBMCs. The CDR3 reads CASSITGQSNTIYF. CDR3 DNA: TGTGCCAGTAGTATTACGGGACAGTCTAACACCATATATTTT.